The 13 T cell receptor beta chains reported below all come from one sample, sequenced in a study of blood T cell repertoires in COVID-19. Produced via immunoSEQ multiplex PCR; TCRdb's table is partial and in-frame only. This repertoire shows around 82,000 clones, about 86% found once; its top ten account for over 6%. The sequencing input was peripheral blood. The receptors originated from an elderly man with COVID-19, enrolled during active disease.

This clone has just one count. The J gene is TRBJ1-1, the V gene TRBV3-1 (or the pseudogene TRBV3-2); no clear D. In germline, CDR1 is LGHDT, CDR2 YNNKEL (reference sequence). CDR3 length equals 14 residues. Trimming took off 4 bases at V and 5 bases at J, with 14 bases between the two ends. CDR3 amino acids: CASSPQGGKTEAFF. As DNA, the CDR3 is TGTGCCAGCAGCCCCCAAGGAGGGAAAACTGAAGCTTTCTTT.

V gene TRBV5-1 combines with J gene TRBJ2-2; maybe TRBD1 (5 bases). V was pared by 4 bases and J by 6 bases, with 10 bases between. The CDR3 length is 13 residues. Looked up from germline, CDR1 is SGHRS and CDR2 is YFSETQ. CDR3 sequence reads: CASSPEGAGELFF. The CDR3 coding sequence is TGCGCCAGCAGCCCGGAAGGGGCCGGGGAGCTGTTTTTT.

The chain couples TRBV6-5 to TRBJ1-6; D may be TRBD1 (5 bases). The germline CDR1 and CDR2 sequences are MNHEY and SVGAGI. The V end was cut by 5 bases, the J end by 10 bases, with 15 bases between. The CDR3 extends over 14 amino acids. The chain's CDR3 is CASSRGSPKSPLHF. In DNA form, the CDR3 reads TGTGCCAGCAGTCGGGGGTCTCCAAAATCACCCCTCCACTTT.

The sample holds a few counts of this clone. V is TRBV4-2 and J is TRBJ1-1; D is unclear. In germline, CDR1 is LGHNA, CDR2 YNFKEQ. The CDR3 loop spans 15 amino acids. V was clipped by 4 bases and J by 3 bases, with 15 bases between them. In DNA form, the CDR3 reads TGTGCCAGCAGCCCCTCCGGAGCCCAACACACTGAAGCTTTCTTT. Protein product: CASSPSGAQHTEAFF.

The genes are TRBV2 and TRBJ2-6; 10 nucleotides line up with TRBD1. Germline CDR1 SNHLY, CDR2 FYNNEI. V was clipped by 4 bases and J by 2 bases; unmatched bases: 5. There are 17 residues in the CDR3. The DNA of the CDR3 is TGTGCCAGCAGTGGACAGGGGGCGCATACTGGGGCCAACGTCCTGACTTTC. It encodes CASSGQGAHTGANVLTF.

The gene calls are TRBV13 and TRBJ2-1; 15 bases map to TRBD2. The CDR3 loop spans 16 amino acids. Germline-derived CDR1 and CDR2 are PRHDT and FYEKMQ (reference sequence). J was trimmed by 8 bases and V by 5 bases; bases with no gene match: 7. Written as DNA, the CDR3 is TGTGCCAGCAGCCCTCGGACTAGCGGGGGGGGTGATGAGCAGTTCTTC. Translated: CASSPRTSGGGDEQFF.

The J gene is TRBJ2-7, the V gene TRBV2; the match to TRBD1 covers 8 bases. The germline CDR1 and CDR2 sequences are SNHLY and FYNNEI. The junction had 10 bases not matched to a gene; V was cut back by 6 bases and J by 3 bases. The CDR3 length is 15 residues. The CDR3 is CASRNDRGAVYEQYF. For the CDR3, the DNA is TGTGCCAGCAGAAACGACAGGGGCGCGGTCTACGAGCAGTACTTC.

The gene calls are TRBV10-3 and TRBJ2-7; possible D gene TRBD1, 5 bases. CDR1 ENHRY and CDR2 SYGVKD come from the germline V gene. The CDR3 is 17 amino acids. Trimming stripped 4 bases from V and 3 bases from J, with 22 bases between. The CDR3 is CAISALKRTTDLYEQYF. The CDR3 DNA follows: TGTGCCATCAGTGCCCTCAAAAGGACAACGGACCTCTACGAGCAGTACTTC.

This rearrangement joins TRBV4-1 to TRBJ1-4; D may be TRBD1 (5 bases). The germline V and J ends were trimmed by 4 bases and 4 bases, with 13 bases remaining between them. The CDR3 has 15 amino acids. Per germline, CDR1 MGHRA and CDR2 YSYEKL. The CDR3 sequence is CASSPRDGLNEKLFF. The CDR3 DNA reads TGCGCCAGCAGCCCGCGGGACGGCCTTAATGAAAAACTGTTTTTT.

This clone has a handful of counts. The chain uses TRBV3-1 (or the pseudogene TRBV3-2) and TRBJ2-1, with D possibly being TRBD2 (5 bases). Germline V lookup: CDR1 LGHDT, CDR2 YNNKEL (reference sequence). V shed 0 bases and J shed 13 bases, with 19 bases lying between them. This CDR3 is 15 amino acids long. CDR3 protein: CASSQEGSTSRPQFF. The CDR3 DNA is TGTGCCAGCAGCCAAGAAGGATCAACTAGTCGGCCCCAGTTCTTC.

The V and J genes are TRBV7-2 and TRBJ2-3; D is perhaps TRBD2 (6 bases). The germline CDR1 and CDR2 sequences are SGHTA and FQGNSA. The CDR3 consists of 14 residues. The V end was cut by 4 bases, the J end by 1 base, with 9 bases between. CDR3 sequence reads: CASSWDSRTDTQYF. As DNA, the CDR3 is TGTGCCAGCAGCTGGGACTCCCGCACAGATACGCAGTATTTT.

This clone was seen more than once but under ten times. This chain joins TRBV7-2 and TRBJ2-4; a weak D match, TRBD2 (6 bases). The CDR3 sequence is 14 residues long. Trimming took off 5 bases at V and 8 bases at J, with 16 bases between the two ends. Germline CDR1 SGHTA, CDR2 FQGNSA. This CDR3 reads CASSPPGGRDIQYF. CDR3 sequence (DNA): TGTGCCAGCAGCCCACCTGGGGGGAGAGACATTCAGTACTTC.

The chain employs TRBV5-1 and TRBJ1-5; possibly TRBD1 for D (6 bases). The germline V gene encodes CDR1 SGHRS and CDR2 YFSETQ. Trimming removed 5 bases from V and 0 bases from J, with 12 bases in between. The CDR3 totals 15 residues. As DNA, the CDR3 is TGCGCCAGCAGAAGAGGGACAAATAGCAATCAGCCCCAGCATTTT. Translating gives CASRRGTNSNQPQHF.